The clone carrying this TCR beta chain has more than one count but fewer than ten. Its antigen is unknown. One entry per CDR3 protein results from TCRdb running MiXCR on the 5' RACE reads. Of approximately 300,000 distinct CDR3 sequences in the sample, about 19% are singletons; the top ten hold roughly 7.3%. This sample stems from a study of CD8 T cells in ankylosing spondylitis. V was clipped by 6 bases and J by 7 bases, with 19 bases between them. In germline, CDR1 is DFQATT, CDR2 SNEGSKA (reference sequence). The CDR3 spans 14 residues. Broader study findings: The disease-linked clones had a CD8+ phenotype and low blood frequencies.

The chain employs TRBV20-1 and TRBJ1-5; tentative D call: TRBD1 (6 bases). Sequenced input: blood, either unsorted or a sorted T cell fraction (not recorded which). The sequence came from a male donor with ankylosing spondylitis or in good health (not recorded which). CDR3 loop: CSATNPRGGQPQHF. CDR3 coding DNA: TGCAGTGCCACGAACCCCAGGGGTGGCCAGCCCCAGCATTTT.